The sequence of this T cell receptor (beta chain) was determined in a study of blood T cell repertoires in COVID-19. TCRdb's table, derived via immunoSEQ multiplex PCR, lists solely in-frame clones and lacks some. This table has about 220,000 clones, about 88% appearing once. V lost 3 bases and J lost 4; bases outside the gene matches: 6. Germline CDR1 reads LGHNT; CDR2 reads FRNRAP. The CDR3 totals 16 residues. This chain links TRBV12-5 with TRBJ1-1; 12 positions agree with TRBD1. The sample comprised PBMCs or T cells enriched from blood (not recorded which). The clonotype was recovered from a woman under 40 who had recovered from COVID-19. The DNA of the CDR3 is TGTGCTAGTGGTTTCATCCGGGACAGGGGGCCCACTGAAGCTTTCTTT. It is translated as CASGFIRDRGPTEAFF.